The clone carrying this T cell receptor (beta chain) was observed many times. Its target is not known. The record originates from a study of tumor-infiltrating lymphocytes in primary liver carcinoma. The overall study: There were tumors of stage T1-T3 N0M0, each 4.2 to 10 cm across. Study-level findings and limits: Paired tumor-adjacent and tumor-blood samples overlapped less than tumor region pairs did. Tumors and blood were compared for top-250-clone fraction, and tumors had the significantly higher value (p = 0.039).

Looked up from germline, CDR1 is SQVTM and CDR2 is ANQGSEA. The V end lost 0 bases, the J end lost 3 bases, and 12 bases lay between the germline ends. The length of the CDR3 is 15 residues. The researchers produced TCR beta cDNA from around 0.5 ug total RNA with a constant-region primer. Construction of TCR beta libraries relied on three successive nested multiplex PCR rounds employing slightly modified ARM-PCR. For around 11 cycles apiece, the opening two PCR rounds ran with TRBV1-TRBV30 forward primers and a C-beta reverse primer. One entry per CDR3 protein results from TCRdb running MiXCR on the multiplex PCR reads. The data hold about 320,000 distinct CDR3 sequences, with about 60% observed a single time. Unsorted whole blood supplied the blood RNA, and germline DNA was isolated too.

Sequenced input: peripheral blood. This clonotype was sampled from a man aged 35 to 55 with primary liver carcinoma and hepatitis B virus infection. V gene TRBV29-1 combines with J gene TRBJ2-1; no reliable D call. The CDR3 bases are TGCAGCGTTGAAGATCCGGGTACCCACTACAATGAGCAGTTCTTC. Protein: CSVEDPGTHYNEQFF.